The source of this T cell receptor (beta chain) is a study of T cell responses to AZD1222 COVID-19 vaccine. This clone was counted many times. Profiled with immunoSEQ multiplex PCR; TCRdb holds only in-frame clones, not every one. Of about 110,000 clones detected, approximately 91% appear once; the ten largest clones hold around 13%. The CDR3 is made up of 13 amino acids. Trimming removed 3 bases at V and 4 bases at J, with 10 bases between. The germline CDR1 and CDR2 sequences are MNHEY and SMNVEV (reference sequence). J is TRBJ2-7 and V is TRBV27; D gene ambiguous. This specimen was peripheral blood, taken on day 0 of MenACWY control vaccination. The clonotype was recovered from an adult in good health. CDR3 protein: CASSLGERYEQYF. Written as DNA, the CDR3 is TGTGCCAGCAGTTTGGGTGAACGATACGAGCAGTACTTC.